Listed below are T cell receptor beta chains from one sample, sequenced in a study of neurological immune-mediated disorders. TCRdb fed the 5' RACE reads into MiXCR, producing one record per CDR3 protein. The sample has roughly 60,000 distinct CDR3 sequences, approximately 4% seen once. The sequenced sample was PBMCs. These receptors were obtained from a young woman with multiple sclerosis. Each CDR3 is given with its conserved first and last residue. The order of the fields is D gene, J gene, clone size, V gene, CDR3 DNA, CDR3 protein. The D gene is left open where the match is weak. Only part of the rows carry a size: once, few, many, or a class if the clone is expanded.

>NA|TRBJ1-6|many|TRBV5-1
TGCGCCAGCAGCTTGGAGTCGTCAGAACGATCACCCCTCCACTTT
CASSLESSERSPLHF
>TRBD2|TRBJ2-1|many|TRBV24-1
TGTGCCACCAGTGACGGGACTAGCGGGGGGAATGAGCAGTTCTTC
CATSDGTSGGNEQFF
>TRBD1|TRBJ1-1|NA|TRBV7-6
TGTGCCAGCAGCTACACCCGAGAAGACAGGGCGGGCACTGAAGCTTTCTTT
CASSYTREDRAGTEAFF
>NA|TRBJ1-5|many|TRBV7-9
TGTGCCAGCAGTGACGGGGGATTCAATCAGCCCCAGCATTTT
CASSDGGFNQPQHF
>NA|TRBJ2-5|NA|TRBV7-2
TGTGCCAGCAGGAGGATGGGATCGGAAGAGACCCAGTACTTC
CASRRMGSEETQYF
>TRBD1|TRBJ2-2|many|TRBV5-1
TGCGCCAGCAGCGGAGGAACAGGGGTGGACGGGGAGCTGTTTTTT
CASSGGTGVDGELFF
>TRBD2|TRBJ2-7|many|TRBV20-1
TGCAGTGCTAGAAAACCGGGACTATACTACGAGCAGTACTTC
CSARKPGLYYEQYF
>TRBD1|TRBJ2-1|many|TRBV29-1
TGCAGCGTCGGTAACAGGGGAAGTGAGCAGTTCTTC
CSVGNRGSEQFF
>TRBD2|TRBJ2-5|many|TRBV6-5
TGTGCCAGCCAAGCGACTAGCGAGGCTGTGACCCAGTACTTC
CASQATSEAVTQYF
>NA|TRBJ2-5|many|TRBV12-3/TRBV12-4
TGTGCCAGCAGTTCGGTTGAGACCCAGTACTTC
CASSSVETQYF
>TRBD1|TRBJ1-6|many|TRBV7-2
TGTGCCAGCAGCTCAAATCCCCAGGGGGCCTCGGGGACCCTCCACTTT
CASSSNPQGASGTLHF
>NA|TRBJ2-1|many|TRBV6-5
TGTGCCAGCAGGCGGGCTAATGAGCAGTTCTTC
CASRRANEQFF
>NA|TRBJ2-1|many|TRBV5-1
TGCGCCAGCAGCTTGGACTTTGCAAATGAGCAGTTCTTC
CASSLDFANEQFF
>NA|TRBJ2-1|many|TRBV5-1
TGCGCCAGCAGCTTGGTGGGGAAAACCAGCGCCCTACTCCCCAGCTCCTACAATGAGCAGTTCTTC
CASSLVGKTSALLPSSYNEQFF
>TRBD1|TRBJ1-1|many|TRBV4-2
TGTGCCAGCAGCTTTCTACAGGGGGCAGGCGGGGTGAACACTGAAGCTTTCTTT
CASSFLQGAGGVNTEAFF
>TRBD2|TRBJ2-1|many|TRBV20-1
TGCAGTGTGTCTAGGCGGGAGACCTCCTACAATGAGCAGTTCTTC
CSVSRRETSYNEQFF
>NA|TRBJ2-7|many|TRBV4-1
TGCGCCAGCAGCCAAGACCAGTTCTACGAGCAGTACTTC
CASSQDQFYEQYF
>NA|TRBJ2-1|many|TRBV24-1
TGTGCCACCAGTCCGTACACAGCGGCCGGGTACAATGAGCAGTTCTTC
CATSPYTAAGYNEQFF
>NA|TRBJ1-2|many|TRBV7-9
TGTGCCAGCAGCTTAATTGGGACATACTATGGCTACACCTTC
CASSLIGTYYGYTF
>TRBD1|TRBJ2-7|few|TRBV29-1
TGCAGCGCCCGAGGGCCCACAGGGGGGTACGAGCAGTACTTC
CSARGPTGGYEQYF
>NA|TRBJ2-3|NA|TRBV24-1
TGTGCCACCAACTCTAGGGACGGCAGCACAGATACGCAGTATTTT
CATNSRDGSTDTQYF
>NA|TRBJ2-1|many|TRBV5-1
TGCGCCAGCAGCTTGGGGGGGAGCTCCTACAATGAGCAGTTCTTC
CASSLGGSSYNEQFF
>NA|TRBJ2-5|many|TRBV7-9
TGTGCCAGCAGCTTCGGGTTTTTAGAGGTTCCCTCCCGGAGACAGGACCAAGAGACCCAGTACTTC
CASSFGFLEVPSRRQDQETQYF
>NA|TRBJ2-7|many|TRBV12-3/TRBV12-4
TGTGCCAGCAGTTTAGTTCGGAGCTCCTACGAGCAGTACTTC
CASSLVRSSYEQYF
>NA|TRBJ2-5|NA|TRBV20-1
TGCAGTGTTCCCCATGCGGGGACACAAGAGACCCAGTACTTC
CSVPHAGTQETQYF
>NA|TRBJ1-6|few|TRBV5-1
NA
CASSWGVGTDSPLNF
>TRBD1|TRBJ1-5|many|TRBV12-3/TRBV12-4
TGTGCCAGCAGTTCGAGGACAGGGGACGGAAATCAGCCCCAGCATTTT
CASSSRTGDGNQPQHF
>TRBD1|TRBJ2-7|many|TRBV5-1
TGCGCCAGCAGGGCCGGGACAGGCTCCTACGAGCAGTACTTC
CASRAGTGSYEQYF
>NA|TRBJ2-4|many|TRBV9
TGTGCCAGCAGCGCCGATACTAGGGGGGACATTCAGTACTTC
CASSADTRGDIQYF
>NA|TRBJ2-7|many|TRBV12-3/TRBV12-4
TGTGCCAGCAGGCCCGGGACACCCTACGAGCAGTACTTC
CASRPGTPYEQYF
>NA|TRBJ1-1|many|TRBV5-1
TGCGCCAGCAGCCTCTACCAGGACGGGGAAGCTTTCTTT
CASSLYQDGEAFF
>NA|TRBJ1-1|few|TRBV5-6
TGTGCCAGCAGCTTGGGTTTGGGTACTGAAGCTTTCTTT
CASSLGLGTEAFF
>TRBD1|TRBJ1-6|many|TRBV28
TGTGCCAGCAGTTTTCGCCGACAGGGGGGCTCCTATAATTCACCCCTCCACTTT
CASSFRRQGGSYNSPLHF
>TRBD1|TRBJ1-4|many|TRBV7-9
TGTGCCAGCAGCTTAGATTCCGGACAGGGCGAAGAAAAACTGTTTTTT
CASSLDSGQGEEKLFF
>TRBD2|TRBJ2-3|few|TRBV5-1
TGCGCCAGTACCAATCGGGGGGAAAGCACAGATACGCAGTATTTT
CASTNRGESTDTQYF
>NA|TRBJ2-6|many|TRBV5-1
TGCGCCAGCAGATTTTCCGGGGCCAACGTCCTGACTTTC
CASRFSGANVLTF